This T cell receptor (beta chain) comes out of a study of blood T cells in healthy people across ages. Findings and limits, study-wide: Older individuals had lower TCR beta diversity per million T cells (the decline was roughly linear).

Regarding this clonotype: Its target is unknown.

Each sample provided at least 6 micrograms of extracted total RNA. A second PCR of 7 to 11 cycles used a sample-barcoded 5' primer and a J-beta primer mix. MiXCR, applied by TCRdb to the 5' RACE reads, yields one record per CDR3 protein. The table includes about 1,400,000 distinct CDR3 sequences, around 55% detected once. This CDR3 is built from 14 residues. Germline V gene lookup returns CDR1 SEHNR and CDR2 FQNEAQ (reference sequence). The V segment lost 4 bases and the J segment 7 bases; nucleotides outside the gene matches: 10. The rearrangement links TRBV7-9 to TRBJ2-7; the match to TRBD2 covers 7 bases. The material sequenced was blood. The receptor was isolated from a man between 18 and 35 years old in good health. CDR3 sequence reads: CASSWGGPSKEQYF. The CDR3, as DNA: TGTGCCAGCAGCTGGGGAGGGCCCTCGAAAGAGCAGTACTTC.